A single sample is the source of the 7 T cell receptor beta chains below, sequenced in a study of shared clonotypes between healthy human individuals. Generated by immunoSEQ multiplex PCR, the TCRdb table keeps only in-frame clones and is missing some. The profile shows about 2.5 million clones, roughly 92% of them singletons. The source material was naive CD4+ T cells from PBMCs. Subset described: CD45RA+ positively selected. The receptors originated from a man between 18 and 35 years old in good health. Some clones in this sample may be carry-over from other donors' samples.

In nucleotides, the CDR3 is TGTGCCAGCAGCTGGGAGGGCCTCTCATGGGAGCAGTTCTTC. This codes for CASSWEGLSWEQFF. The V call is TRBV11-2, the J call TRBJ2-1; 7 positions agree with TRBD2. V trimming: 4 bases; J trimming: 10 bases; junction bases outside the gene matches: 10. Germline V CDR1 and CDR2: SGHAT, FQNNGV. CDR3 length equals 14 residues.

This clone was recorded a few times. The chain links TRBV30 to TRBJ1-1; unclear D gene. The CDR3 is 13 residues long. Trimming left V 2 bases short and J 2 bases short, with 9 bases between. Per the germline V gene, CDR1 is GTSNPN and CDR2 is SVGIG (reference sequence). The CDR3 here is CAWSQQRNTEAFF. DNA of the CDR3: TGTGCCTGGAGTCAACAGCGTAACACTGAAGCTTTCTTT.

The rearrangement joins TRBV28 to TRBJ2-7; D uncertain. From germline, CDR1 is MDHEN and CDR2 SYDVKM. The CDR3 contains 11 residues. CDR3 coding DNA: TGTGTTTCCGGAAACCTCTACGAGCAGTACTTC. This encodes CVSGNLYEQYF.

The rearrangement uses TRBV5-1 and TRBJ2-5; 12 bases map to TRBD1. Germline V gives CDR1 SGHRS, CDR2 YFSETQ. V trimming: 3 bases; J trimming: 6 bases; junction bases outside the gene matches: 12. CDR3 size: 17 residues. The CDR3 sequence: CASSSEVGTGGVKTQYF. Written as DNA, the CDR3 is TGCGCCAGCAGCTCGGAAGTGGGGACAGGGGGCGTGAAGACCCAGTACTTC.

V gene TRBV6-6 combines with J gene TRBJ2-1, with D hard to call. CDR1 and CDR2 from the germline V gene are MNHNY and SVGAGI (reference sequence). Trimming pared 1 base from V and 0 bases from J, leaving 7 bases between. This CDR3 spans 15 amino acids. This chain's CDR3 is CASSYLGISYNEQFF. The CDR3 DNA is TGTGCCAGCAGTTACTTGGGAATCTCCTACAATGAGCAGTTCTTC.

The chain joins TRBV4-2 to TRBJ2-7, with 10 bases that match TRBD2. This CDR3 contains 16 residues. Germline loops: CDR1 LGHNA, CDR2 YNFKEQ. V was pared by 1 base and J by 1 base, with 4 bases of the junction left unmatched. The CDR3 nucleotides read TGTGCCAGCAGCCAAGTCTCAGCGGGAGGGTCCTACGAGCAGTACTTC. This translates into CASSQVSAGGSYEQYF.

Notes on this clone: This specimen includes other DNA sequences encoding the same CDR3. The chain has TRBV2 and TRBJ2-7, with D tentatively TRBD1 (5 bases). Trimming removed 1 base at V and 4 bases at J, with 11 bases between. Germline V CDR1 and CDR2: SNHLY, FYNNEI. The CDR3 has 14 amino acids. The CDR3 region has the DNA TGTGCCAGCAGTGAAGGGCAGGGTAGGTACGAGCAGTACTTC. Its protein is CASSEGQGRYEQYF.